Below are 25 T cell receptor beta chains sequenced from a single sample in a study of blood T cell repertoires in COVID-19. Assay used: immunoSEQ multiplex PCR; TCRdb lists only in-frame clones, some missing. The repertoire holds about 110,000 clones, with over 80% as singletons. The specimen sequenced was peripheral blood. Receptors originate from a woman in her fifties or sixties with acute or convalescent COVID-19.

V is TRBV28 and J is TRBJ2-7, with TRBD2 identical over 9 bases. Trimming took 4 bases from V and 3 from J; bases not matched to a gene: 4. The CDR3 sequence is 14 residues long. CDR1 MDHEN and CDR2 SYDVKM come from the germline V gene. CDR3 sequence (DNA): TGTGCCAGCAGTTCCAGCGGGGGGCACTACGAGCAGTACTTC. This sequence encodes CASSSSGGHYEQYF.

The V and J genes are TRBV12-5 and TRBJ1-2, with 7 bases fitting TRBD1. J gave up 3 bases and V 4 bases, and 5 bases lay outside the gene matches. Germline CDR1 and CDR2: LGHNT and FRNRAP. This CDR3 region has 14 residues. Here the CDR3 reads CASGSSTGYYGYTF. CDR3 DNA: TGTGCTAGTGGTTCCTCGACAGGGTACTATGGCTACACCTTC.

This chain joins TRBV7-9 and TRBJ2-3, with 12 bases that match TRBD2. Looked up from germline, CDR1 is SEHNR and CDR2 is FQNEAQ (reference sequence). The CDR3 has 14 amino acids. Trimming took 5 bases from V and 6 from J; bases not matched to a gene: 3. The chain's CDR3 is CASSTSGGRDTQYF. CDR3 DNA sequence: TGTGCCAGCAGCACTAGCGGGGGGAGGGATACGCAGTATTTT.

The table lists this clone with a few counts. The chain joins TRBV6-6 to TRBJ2-7; weak D call: TRBD2 (6 bases). Trimming removed 6 bases from V and 0 bases from J, with 6 bases in between. The CDR3 loop spans 12 amino acids. CDR1 and CDR2 (germline): MNHNY, SVGAGI (reference sequence). CDR3 residues: CASSGSSYEQYF. The CDR3 DNA follows: TGTGCCAGCAGCGGGAGCTCCTACGAGCAGTACTTC.

The rearrangement links TRBV19 to TRBJ2-7; D not certain. CDR3 size: 12 residues. From germline, CDR1 is LNHDA and CDR2 SQIVND (reference sequence). This CDR3 is CVPLPGSYEQYF. In nucleotides, the CDR3 is TGTGTCCCCCTCCCAGGTTCCTACGAGCAGTACTTC.

The J gene is TRBJ1-5, the V gene TRBV15, with unresolved D. The CDR3 runs to 16 residues. The germline gives CDR1 LNHNV, CDR2 YYDKDF (reference sequence). V was pared by 0 bases and J by 1 base, with 10 bases between. CDR3 DNA sequence: TGTGCCACCAGCAGAGAGGGCATCGGCAGCAATCAGCCCCAGCATTTT. Amino acids: CATSREGIGSNQPQHF.

The chain links TRBV7-3 to TRBJ2-3; D remains unclear. Germline values: CDR1 SGHTA, CDR2 FQGTGA. CDR3 size: 13 residues. The germline V and J ends were trimmed by 3 bases and 6 bases, with 10 bases remaining between them. The DNA for the CDR3 is TGTGCCAGCAGCTTCGGTTTAGCTGATACGCAGTATTTT. This gives the protein CASSFGLADTQYF.

V and J are TRBV3-1 (or the pseudogene TRBV3-2) and TRBJ1-3; no firm D call. Germline V CDR1 and CDR2: LGHDT, YNNKEL (reference sequence). Trimming stripped 0 bases from V and 0 bases from J, with 12 bases between. The CDR3 length is 17 residues. DNA of the CDR3: TGTGCCAGCAGCCAAGATTACGAGCTACCCTCTGGAAACACCATATATTTT. It encodes CASSQDYELPSGNTIYF.

The chain combines TRBV18 with TRBJ1-2, with a weak D call TRBD1 (5 bases). The CDR3 length is 11 residues. CDR1 KGHSH and CDR2 LQKENI come from the germline V gene. V dropped 5 bases and J dropped 8 bases, with 9 bases sitting between them. This chain's CDR3 is CASSMGRGYTF. The CDR3, as DNA: TGTGCCAGCTCAATGGGGCGCGGCTACACCTTC. Full variable domain (missing parts from reference TRBV18 and TRBJ1-2): NAGVMQNPRHLVRRRGQEARLRCSPMKGHSHVYWYRQLPEEGLKFMVYLQKENIIDESGMPKERFSAEFPKEGPSILRIQQVVRGDSAAYFCASSMGRGYTFGSGTRLTVV.

The V gene is TRBV18, the J gene TRBJ2-1; D gene uncertain. V lost 2 bases to trimming and J lost 6 bases, with 14 bases between them. The germline V gene encodes CDR1 KGHSH and CDR2 LQKENI. The CDR3 is made up of 15 amino acids. The DNA of the CDR3 is TGTGCCAGCTCACCAGCGCTAGAAATTGGCAATGAGCAGTTCTTC. Protein: CASSPALEIGNEQFF.

The chain employs TRBV28 and TRBJ1-2, with 9 nucleotides matching TRBD1. Per the germline V gene, CDR1 is MDHEN and CDR2 is SYDVKM. Losses at the gene ends were 8 bases for V and 4 bases for J; bases not matched to a gene: 8. This CDR3 contains 14 residues. The CDR3, as DNA: TGTGCCAGCCTGGACAGGGGCGGGCTCTATGGCTACACCTTC. Its protein is CASLDRGGLYGYTF.

The rearrangement links TRBV28 to TRBJ2-7; a weak D match, TRBD1 (6 bases). V gave up 5 bases and J gave up 0 bases, with 14 bases separating them. The germline V gene encodes CDR1 MDHEN and CDR2 SYDVKM. This CDR3 contains 15 residues. CDR3: CASSQGGPDSYEQYF. CDR3 bases: TGTGCCAGCAGTCAAGGGGGTCCCGACTCCTACGAGCAGTACTTC.

V is TRBV10-3 and J is TRBJ2-2, with a tentative D call TRBD1 (6 bases). The CDR3 has 15 residues. Trimming shortened V by 6 bases and J by 4 bases, and 15 bases separated the two germline ends. Germline lookup yields CDR1 ENHRY and CDR2 SYGVKD. The CDR3 is CAISPLQGSTGELFF. In DNA, the CDR3 is TGTGCCATCAGCCCCCTCCAGGGGAGCACCGGGGAGCTGTTTTTT.

The chain has TRBV2 and TRBJ1-4; 9 bases are shared with TRBD1. V gave up 6 bases and J gave up 4 bases; unmatched junction bases: 12. The germline V gene has CDR1 SNHLY and CDR2 FYNNEI. The CDR3 runs 17 residues. The CDR3 here is CASSAGTGTLFNEKLFF. The CDR3 DNA reads TGTGCCAGCAGCGCCGGGACAGGGACCCTATTTAATGAAAAACTGTTTTTT.

The chain employs TRBV2 and TRBJ1-5; maybe TRBD1 (5 bases). V was pared by 4 bases and J by 7 bases, with 20 bases between. The germline CDR1 and CDR2 sequences are SNHLY and FYNNEI. CDR3 length: 16 residues. This chain's CDR3 is CASSGALPGFGQPQHF. DNA for the CDR3: TGTGCCAGCAGTGGGGCCCTGCCAGGGTTTGGCCAGCCCCAGCATTTT.

CDR3 amino acids: CASSQLLLAGKTYEQYF. CDR3 nucleotides: TGCGCCAGCAGCCAACTTCTCCTAGCGGGAAAAACCTACGAGCAGTACTTC. The chain combines TRBV4-3 with TRBJ2-7, with TRBD2 matching over 9 bases. V was clipped by 2 bases and J by 2 bases; unmatched bases: 10. The V gene's germline CDR1 is LGHNA and CDR2 YSLEER. CDR3 length: 17 residues.

The chain links TRBV5-1 to TRBJ1-1; maybe TRBD1 (6 bases). In germline, CDR1 is SGHRS, CDR2 YFSETQ. The CDR3 is made up of 13 amino acids. V was clipped by 4 bases and J by 0 bases, with 7 bases between them. CDR3 nucleotides: TGCGCCAGCAGCAGGACAGTGAACACTGAAGCTTTCTTT. This translates into CASSRTVNTEAFF.

The chain employs TRBV10-1 and TRBJ2-7; D might be TRBD2 (6 bases). The CDR3 length is 15 residues. Germline V gene lookup returns CDR1 WNHNN and CDR2 SYGVQD (reference sequence). Trimming shortened V by 6 bases and J by 4 bases, and 19 bases separated the two germline ends. CDR3 sequence reads: CASSAGLLGPYEQYF. The CDR3 DNA is TGCGCCAGCAGCGCGGGACTTCTTGGCCCGTACGAGCAGTACTTC.

This sequence joins TRBV9 and TRBJ1-6; D might be TRBD1 (5 bases). Trimming pared 3 bases from V and 9 bases from J, leaving 10 bases between. Germline V gene lookup returns CDR1 SGDLS and CDR2 YYNGEE. The CDR3 extends over 13 amino acids. The CDR3 DNA reads as TGTGCCAGCAGCGCGGGGGAGCGTTCACCCCTCCACTTT. It is translated as CASSAGERSPLHF.

V gene TRBV19 combines with J gene TRBJ1-5, with 8 positions matching TRBD1. The CDR3 has 15 residues. Trimming cost V 4 bases and J 4 bases; bases outside gene matches: 6. Germline V gives CDR1 LNHDA, CDR2 SQIVND (reference sequence). The CDR3 nucleotides read TGTGCCAGTAGTACGCAGGGGGCTCGGAATCAGCCCCAGCATTTT. This sequence encodes CASSTQGARNQPQHF.

This rearrangement joins TRBV9 to TRBJ1-2, with 7 bases matching TRBD1. The CDR3 has 15 amino acids. The germline CDR1 and CDR2 sequences are SGDLS and YYNGEE. The V gene end was trimmed by 3 bases and the J gene end by 2 bases; junction bases not matched to a gene: 7. In DNA, the CDR3 is TGTGCCAGCAGCGCAGGGATACAGGGGAACTATGGCTACACCTTC. Amino acid sequence: CASSAGIQGNYGYTF.

Here the CDR3 reads CASSLGGARTGELFF. CDR3 nucleotides: TGTGCCAGCAGTTTAGGGGGGGCGCGAACCGGGGAGCTGTTTTTT. This chain uses TRBV28 with TRBJ2-2, with D possibly being TRBD2 (7 bases). Trimming took 2 bases from V and 5 from J, leaving 12 bases between them. This CDR3 contains 15 residues. Germline V gene sequence: CDR1 MDHEN, CDR2 SYDVKM.

V is TRBV2 and J is TRBJ2-6, with D maybe TRBD1 (5 bases). CDR3 size: 16 residues. CDR1 SNHLY and CDR2 FYNNEI come from the germline V gene. Trimming took 6 bases from V and 0 from J, leaving 12 bases between them. The CDR3 is CASRPAGFSGANVLTF. As DNA, the CDR3 is TGTGCCAGCAGGCCGGCAGGGTTCTCTGGGGCCAACGTCCTGACTTTC.

The chain has TRBV15 and TRBJ2-1, with 7 bases fitting TRBD2. There are 16 residues in the CDR3. Germline V gene data show CDR1 as LNHNV and CDR2 as YYDKDF (reference sequence). Trimming removed 0 bases from V and 5 bases from J; junction bases left unmatched: 7. CDR3 DNA: TGTGCCACCAGCAGAGATCGGCTAGCGGCACACAATGAGCAGTTCTTC. Protein: CATSRDRLAAHNEQFF.

The chain couples TRBV5-1 to TRBJ1-1; the match to TRBD1 covers 7 bases. Germline CDR1 is SGHRS and CDR2 is YFSETQ. V shed 2 bases and J 4 bases; nucleotides not matched to a gene: 5. The CDR3 has 14 residues. CDR3 bases: TGCGCCAGCAGCTTACAGGGGCCAGGCACTGAAGCTTTCTTT. Its translation is CASSLQGPGTEAFF. The full variable domain, rest sourced from reference TRBV5-1 and TRBJ1-1, is KAGVTQTPRYLIKTRGQQVTLSCSPISGHRSVSWYQQTPGQGLQFLFEYFSETQRNKGNFPGRFSGRQFSNSRSEMNVSTLELGDSALYLCASSLQGPGTEAFFGQGTRLTVV.